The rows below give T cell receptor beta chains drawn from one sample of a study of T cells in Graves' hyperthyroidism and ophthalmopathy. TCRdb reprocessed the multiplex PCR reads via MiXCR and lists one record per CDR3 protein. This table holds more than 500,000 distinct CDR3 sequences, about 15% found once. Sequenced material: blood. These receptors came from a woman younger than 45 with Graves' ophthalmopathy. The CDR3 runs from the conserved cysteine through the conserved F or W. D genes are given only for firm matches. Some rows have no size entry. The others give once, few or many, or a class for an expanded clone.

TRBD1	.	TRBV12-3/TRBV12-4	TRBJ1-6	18	TGTGCCAGCACCCTCGCAACAGGGGGCAATCAGTTTTATTCACCCCTCCACTTT	CASTLATGGNQFYSPLHF
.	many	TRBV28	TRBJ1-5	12	TGTGCCAGCAGGACCCTCAATCAGCCCCAGCATTTT	CASRTLNQPQHF
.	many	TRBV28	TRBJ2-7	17	TGTGCCAGCAGTGCACCGAACCGGGATTTAGACCGCTACGAGCAGTACTTC	CASSAPNRDLDRYEQYF
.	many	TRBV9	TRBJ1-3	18	TGTGCCAGCAGCGTCGGGCAACAGGATTGGGGTCCTGGAAACACCATATATTTT	CASSVGQQDWGPGNTIYF
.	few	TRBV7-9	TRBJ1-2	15	TGTGCCAGCAGCTACTCCCAGGGTAGCCACTATGGCTACACCTTC	CASSYSQGSHYGYTF
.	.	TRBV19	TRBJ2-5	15	TGTGCCAGTAGTATTCGATTCGGGCCACAAGAGACCCAGTACTTC	CASSIRFGPQETQYF
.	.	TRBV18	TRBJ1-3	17	TGTGCCAGCTCACCACGTTCGGGGCTCCCCTCTGGAAACACCATATATTTT	CASSPRSGLPSGNTIYF
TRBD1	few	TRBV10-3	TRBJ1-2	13	TGTGCCATCAGGGGGACAGGGGAAGATGGCTACACCTTC	CAIRGTGEDGYTF
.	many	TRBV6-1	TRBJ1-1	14	TGTGCCAGCAGTGAAGCTAAGCCCTACACTGAAGCTTTCTTT	CASSEAKPYTEAFF
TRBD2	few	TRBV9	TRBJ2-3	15	TGTGCCAGCAGCGGACGGGACTATTATTCAGATACGCAGTATTTT	CASSGRDYYSDTQYF
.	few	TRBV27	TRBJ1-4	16	TGTGCCAGCAGTTTCTCCGGAGGGGGGGGAAACGAAAAACTGTTTTTT	CASSFSGGGGNEKLFF
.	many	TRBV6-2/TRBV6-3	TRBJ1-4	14	TGTGCCAGCAGCCCCGGGACCTTGGATGAAAAACTGTTTTTT	CASSPGTLDEKLFF
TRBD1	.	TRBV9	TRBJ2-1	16	TGTGCCAGCAGCGTAGGCGAGACAGGGGGCTGGAATGAGCAGTTCTTC	CASSVGETGGWNEQFF
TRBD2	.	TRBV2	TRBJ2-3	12	TGTGCCAGCATTCCAGCGGGAGGTACGCAGTATTTT	CASIPAGGTQYF
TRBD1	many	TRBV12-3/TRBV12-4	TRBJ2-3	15	TGTGCCAGCAGTCCAGAAGGGACAGGGGCAGATACGCAGTATTTT	CASSPEGTGADTQYF
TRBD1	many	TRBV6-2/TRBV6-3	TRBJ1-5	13	TGTGCCAGCCGGGACAGGGGGCTTCAGCCCCAGCATTTT	CASRDRGLQPQHF
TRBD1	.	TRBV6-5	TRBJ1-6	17	TGTGCCAGCAGTTACCCCACAGGGGAGTCCTATAATTCACCCCTCCACTTT	CASSYPTGESYNSPLHF
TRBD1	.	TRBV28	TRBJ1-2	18	TGTGCCAGCAGTTTAAACCGGGACAGGGGGGCTACTAACTATGGCTACACCTTC	CASSLNRDRGATNYGYTF
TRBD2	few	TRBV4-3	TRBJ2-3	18	TGCGCCAGCAGCCTGACAGGGACTAGCGGACCTAACACAGATACGCAGTATTTT	CASSLTGTSGPNTDTQYF
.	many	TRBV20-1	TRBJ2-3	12	TGCAGTGCGAGCAGGGACATCGATACGCAGTATTTT	CSASRDIDTQYF
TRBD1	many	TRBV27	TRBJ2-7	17	TGTGCCAGCAGTTTACTCGGTACAGGGGATATCCCCTACGAGCAGTACTTC	CASSLLGTGDIPYEQYF
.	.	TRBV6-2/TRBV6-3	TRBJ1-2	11	TGTGCCAGCAGTCCAGGGGCTGGCTACACCTTC	CASSPGAGYTF
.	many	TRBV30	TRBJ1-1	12	TGTGCCTGCAACTGGGGGAGCACTGAAGCTTTCTTT	CACNWGSTEAFF
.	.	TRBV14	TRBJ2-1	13	TGTGCCAGCAGCCAAGGACAATACAATGAGCAGTTCTTC	CASSQGQYNEQFF
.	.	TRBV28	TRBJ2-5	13	TGTGCCAGCAGTTCCCCCCCGCAGGCCACTCAGTACTTC	CASSSPPQATQYF
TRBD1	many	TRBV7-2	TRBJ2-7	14	TGTGCCAGCAGCTTTTTTACAGGGGACTACGAGCAGTACTTC	CASSFFTGDYEQYF
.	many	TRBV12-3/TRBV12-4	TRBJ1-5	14	TGTGCCAGCAGTTTATCGGGGGGCTTTCAGCCCCAGCATTTT	CASSLSGGFQPQHF
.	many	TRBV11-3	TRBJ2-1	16	TGTGCCAGCAGCCTCGGAGGAGCAAGCTCCTACAATGAGCAGTTCTTC	CASSLGGASSYNEQFF
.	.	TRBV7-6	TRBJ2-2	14	TGTGCCAGCGGGACGAACATGAACACCGGGGAGCTGTTTTTT	CASGTNMNTGELFF
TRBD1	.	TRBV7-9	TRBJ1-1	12	TGTGCCAGCAGCGGGACAGGGGCTGAAGCTTTCTTT	CASSGTGAEAFF
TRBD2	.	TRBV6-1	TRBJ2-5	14	TGTGCCAGCAGCAAAGGGACTAGCAGGGAGACCCAGTACTTC	CASSKGTSRETQYF
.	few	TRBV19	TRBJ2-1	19	TGTGCCAGTAGTAATCCGGGCCCCCTAGCTGGATTCCCTTACAATGAGCAGTTCTTC	CASSNPGPLAGFPYNEQFF
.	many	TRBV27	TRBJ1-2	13	TGTGCCAGCAGTCTCAGTGGGTTGGAAAGCTACACCTTC	CASSLSGLESYTF
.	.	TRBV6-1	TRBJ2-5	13	TGTGCCAGCATGGGTCTATCCGTGGAGACCCAGTACTTC	CASMGLSVETQYF
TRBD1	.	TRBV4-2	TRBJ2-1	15	TGTGCCAGCAGCCAAGCGGACAGGGTTGGCAATGAGCAGTTCTTC	CASSQADRVGNEQFF
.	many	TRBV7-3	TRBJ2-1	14	TGTGCCAGCAGCTTAGGCGGGACAGACTACGAGCAGTTCTTC	CASSLGGTDYEQFF
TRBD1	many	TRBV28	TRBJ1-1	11	TGTGCCAGCAGTTTGGGACAGACAGCTTTCTTT	CASSLGQTAFF
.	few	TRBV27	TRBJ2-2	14	TGTGCCAGCAGTTTATCGCCTGGACCCGGGGAGCTGTTTTTT	CASSLSPGPGELFF
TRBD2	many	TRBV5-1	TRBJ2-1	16	TGCGCCAGCAGCCCTATCGGGGCTAGCGGGAACCATGAGCAGTTCTTC	CASSPIGASGNHEQFF
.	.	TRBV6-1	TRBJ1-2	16	TGTGCCAGCAGTCAAAACCGGCCGCAAGCGCACTATGGCTACACCTTC	CASSQNRPQAHYGYTF
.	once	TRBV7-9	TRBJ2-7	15	TGTGCCAGCAGCCCCAACCAGGGGGGACCCTACGAGCAGTACTTC	CASSPNQGGPYEQYF
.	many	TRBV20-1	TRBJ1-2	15	TGCAGTGCTCCTAGCACAGGGTCGGCTAACTATGGCTACACCTTC	CSAPSTGSANYGYTF
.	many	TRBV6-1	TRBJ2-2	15	TGTGCCAGCAGTGAATGGTCAGCCTACACCGGGGAGCTGTTTTTT	CASSEWSAYTGELFF
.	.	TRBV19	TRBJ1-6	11	TGTGCCAGGCAGAGGTGGTCACCCCTCCACTTT	CARQRWSPLHF
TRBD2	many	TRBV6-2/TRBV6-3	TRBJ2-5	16	TGTGCCAGCAGCCGATGGAATAGCGGGAGGCGGGAGACCCAGTACTTC	CASSRWNSGRRETQYF